Listed below are T cell receptor beta chains from one sample, sequenced in a study of Graves' ophthalmopathy and Graves' hyperthyroidism. TCRdb fed the multiplex PCR reads into MiXCR, producing one record per CDR3 protein. The table includes hundreds of thousands of distinct CDR3 sequences, 22% detected once. Sample: peripheral blood. Receptors originate from a woman between 18 and 29 years old with stable Graves' hyperthyroidism. Some clones in this sample may be carry-over from other donors' samples. Each CDR3 is given with its conserved first and last residue. D genes are given only for firm matches. The size field is filled for only some rows; it gives once, few, many or a size class.

v_gene	d_gene	j_gene	abundance	CDR3aa	CDR3nt
TRBV6-5	.	TRBJ2-7	.	CASSSYNPQCNGYEQYF	TGTGCCAGCAGTTCCTACAACCCCCAGTGTAACGGGTACGAGCAGTACTTC
TRBV6-1	.	TRBJ1-1	many	CASNPAHTEAFF	TGTGCCAGCAACCCAGCCCACACTGAAGCTTTCTTT
TRBV6-1	.	TRBJ1-5	many	CASKSPGENQPQHF	TGTGCCAGCAAATCTCCGGGAGAGAATCAGCCCCAGCATTTT
TRBV28	TRBD1	TRBJ1-1	many	CASGQGAVNTEAFF	TGTGCCAGCGGACAGGGGGCCGTGAACACTGAAGCTTTCTTT
TRBV3-1	TRBD1	TRBJ2-7	few	CASSQGDSYEQYF	TGTGCCAGCAGCCAAGGGGACAGCTACGAGCAGTACTTC
TRBV30	TRBD1	TRBJ1-1	many	CAWSATGGTEAFF	TGTGCCTGGAGTGCGACAGGGGGCACTGAAGCTTTCTTT
TRBV6-1	TRBD1	TRBJ1-2	.	CASRRQGEDGYTF	TGTGCCAGCAGACGACAGGGGGAAGATGGCTACACCTTC
TRBV5-1	.	TRBJ1-1	many	CASSLVGLFANTEAFF	TGCGCCAGCAGCTTGGTTGGACTATTCGCGAACACTGAAGCTTTCTTT
TRBV10-3	.	TRBJ1-1	many	CAIRPDTMNTEAFF	TGTGCCATCAGACCCGACACCATGAACACTGAAGCTTTCTTT
TRBV12-3/TRBV12-4	TRBD1	TRBJ2-4	many	CASSPRTGQKDIQYF	TGTGCCAGCAGCCCGAGGACAGGGCAGAAGGACATTCAGTACTTC
TRBV6-1	.	TRBJ1-5	.	CASRAGGGRNQPQHF	TGTGCCAGCAGGGCGGGCGGGGGTCGGAATCAGCCCCAGCATTTT
TRBV27	.	TRBJ2-5	.	CASSTDGGSNQETQYF	TGTGCCAGCAGTACCGACGGAGGGTCAAACCAAGAGACCCAGTACTTC
TRBV27	TRBD1	TRBJ2-7	few	CASRPGQITYEQYF	TGTGCCAGCAGGCCGGGACAGATAACCTACGAGCAGTACTTC
TRBV12-3/TRBV12-4	TRBD2	TRBJ2-2	few	CASSTGLAGGPGTGELFF	TGTGCCAGCAGTACTGGACTAGCGGGGGGGCCGGGGACCGGGGAGCTGTTTTTT
TRBV10-3	.	TRBJ1-3	many	CAISRQTGTGNTIYF	TGTGCCATCAGTCGCCAGACAGGAACTGGAAACACCATATATTTT
TRBV12-3/TRBV12-4	.	TRBJ1-5	many	CASSLAPMLGAGNQPQHF	TGTGCCAGCAGTTTAGCTCCCATGCTAGGGGCGGGCAATCAACCCCAGCATTTT
TRBV5-1	.	TRBJ2-2	many	CASSLGLVNTGELFF	TGCGCCAGCAGCTTGGGACTCGTAAACACCGGGGAGCTGTTTTTT
TRBV12-3/TRBV12-4	TRBD1	TRBJ1-3	many	CASSLQGAVSGNTIYF	TGTGCCAGCAGTTTACAGGGGGCGGTTTCTGGAAACACCATATATTTT
TRBV19	.	TRBJ1-5	many	CASSPFIRESNQPQHF	TGTGCCAGTAGTCCCTTTATCCGGGAGAGCAATCAGCCCCAGCATTTT
TRBV27	TRBD1	TRBJ2-7	.	CASRGWTGEAYEQYF	TGTGCCAGCAGGGGCTGGACAGGGGAAGCCTACGAGCAGTACTTC
TRBV12-3/TRBV12-4	TRBD2	TRBJ2-3	.	CASSITSGRSPDTQYF	TGTGCCAGCAGTATTACTAGCGGGAGAAGTCCAGATACGCAGTATTTT
TRBV28	TRBD2	TRBJ2-7	.	CASSERGGSYEQYF	TGTGCCAGCAGTGAGCGGGGGGGCTCCTACGAGCAGTACTTC
TRBV30	.	TRBJ2-7	many	CAWSTSSYEQYF	TGTGCCTGGAGTACGAGTTCCTACGAGCAGTACTTC
TRBV5-1	.	TRBJ1-2	few	CASSWGPEGGYTF	TGCGCCAGCAGCTGGGGACCTGAGGGGGGCTACACCTTC
TRBV12-3/TRBV12-4	TRBD1	TRBJ1-1	.	CASGIQGPVVEAFF	TGTGCCAGCGGAATACAGGGGCCGGTGGTTGAAGCTTTCTTT
TRBV12-3/TRBV12-4	.	TRBJ1-1	many	CASSLLGGTEAFF	TGTGCCAGCAGTTTACTCGGTGGGACTGAAGCTTTCTTT
TRBV25-1	.	TRBJ2-5	many	CASSETETQYF	TGTGCCAGCAGTGAAACGGAGACCCAGTACTTC
TRBV13	TRBD2	TRBJ2-7	many	CASSFTTGLAREQYF	TGTGCCAGCAGCTTTACCACCGGACTAGCGCGTGAGCAGTACTTC
TRBV12-3/TRBV12-4	TRBD1	TRBJ1-2	.	CASSLSDRGGYTF	TGTGCCAGCAGTTTATCGGACAGGGGGGGCTACACCTTC
TRBV14	TRBD1	TRBJ2-4	.	CASSQTGQGGIQYF	TGTGCCAGCAGCCAAACTGGACAGGGAGGCATTCAGTACTTC
TRBV4-1	.	TRBJ2-4	few	CASSLGGRGQLAKNIQYF	TGCGCCAGCAGCCTTGGGGGTAGGGGACAACTAGCCAAAAACATTCAGTACTTC
TRBV9	.	TRBJ1-3	many	CASSVAPRSSGNTIYF	TGTGCCAGCAGCGTAGCCCCCCGAAGCTCTGGAAACACCATATATTTT
TRBV19	.	TRBJ2-6	many	CASSIGVSGANVLTF	TGTGCCAGTAGTATCGGGGTCTCTGGGGCCAACGTCCTGACTTTC
TRBV6-2/TRBV6-3	TRBD2	TRBJ2-7	many	CASSYRLAGGGSYEQYF	TGTGCCAGCAGTTACCGCCTGGCGGGAGGGGGCTCCTACGAGCAGTACTTC
TRBV6-1	TRBD1	TRBJ2-2	.	CASTPDRVVWSTGELFF	TGTGCCAGCACTCCAGACAGGGTGGTTTGGTCCACCGGGGAGCTGTTTTTT
TRBV20-1	TRBD2	TRBJ2-7	many	CSATGLAGDYEQYF	TGCAGTGCTACTGGACTAGCGGGAGACTACGAGCAGTACTTC
TRBV28	.	TRBJ1-3	.	CASSSMTDFSGNTIYF	TGTGCCAGCAGTTCGATGACTGATTTCTCTGGAAACACCATATATTTT
TRBV28	TRBD1	TRBJ2-7	many	CASSLGTGFYEQYF	TGTGCCAGCAGTTTGGGGACAGGGTTCTACGAGCAGTACTTC
TRBV20-1	TRBD1	TRBJ2-7	.	CSARATRQGAYYEQYF	TGCAGTGCTAGAGCGACCCGACAGGGGGCATACTACGAGCAGTACTTC
TRBV7-9	.	TRBJ1-5	many	CASSPPGDQPQHF	TGTGCCAGCAGCCCACCAGGAGATCAGCCCCAGCATTTT
TRBV6-2/TRBV6-3	.	TRBJ1-1	.	CASSPVGERNTEAFF	TGTGCCAGCAGTCCGGTGGGGGAGAGGAACACTGAAGCTTTCTTT
TRBV9	.	TRBJ1-1	many	CASSVGMSITEAFF	TGTGCCAGCAGCGTAGGTATGTCTATCACTGAAGCTTTCTTT
TRBV27	.	TRBJ1-5	.	CASNEVIPVTPNQPQHF	TGTGCCAGCAATGAGGTCATCCCGGTCACCCCAAATCAGCCCCAGCATTTT
TRBV15	TRBD1	TRBJ1-1	.	CATSPDRGQDEAFF	TGTGCCACCAGCCCGGACAGGGGGCAGGATGAAGCTTTCTTT
TRBV30	TRBD1	TRBJ1-1	many	CAWTLQGANTEAFF	TGTGCCTGGACCCTACAGGGGGCGAACACTGAAGCTTTCTTT
TRBV3-1	TRBD2	TRBJ2-7	few	CASSRGTSGGVSSYEQYF	TGTGCCAGCAGCCGCGGGACTAGCGGGGGGGTATCCTCCTACGAGCAGTACTTC
TRBV28	.	TRBJ1-5	many	CASSLLTRTQPQHF	TGTGCCAGCAGTTTACTCACTCGGACCCAGCCCCAGCATTTT
TRBV28	.	TRBJ2-5	.	CAGSQSSGDPPKETQYF	TGTGCCGGCTCTCAGTCGTCGGGTGACCCACCGAAAGAAACCCAGTACTTC
TRBV3-1	.	TRBJ1-1	.	CASSPRAPSEAFF	TGTGCCAGCAGCCCCCGGGCCCCCTCTGAAGCTTTCTTT
TRBV10-3	.	TRBJ2-5	few	CAISADRQETQYF	TGTGCCATCAGTGCCGACAGACAAGAGACCCAGTACTTC
TRBV20-1	.	TRBJ2-5	many	CSASFQRETQYF	TGCAGTGCTAGCTTTCAGAGAGAGACCCAGTACTTC
TRBV4-1	TRBD2	TRBJ2-7	many	CASSQDMWEGLVYEQYF	TGCGCCAGCAGCCAAGATATGTGGGAGGGCCTCGTCTACGAGCAGTACTTC
TRBV7-6	TRBD2	TRBJ2-7	.	CASSPFVRGRVPYEQYF	TGTGCCAGCAGCCCCTTTGTTCGCGGGAGGGTACCCTACGAGCAGTACTTC
TRBV20-1	.	TRBJ1-2	many	CSARGHSSHGYTF	TGCAGTGCTAGAGGTCACTCGAGCCATGGCTACACCTTC
TRBV6-2/TRBV6-3	.	TRBJ1-3	many	CASRRTESSGNTIYF	TGTGCCAGCAGACGGACGGAAAGCTCTGGAAACACCATATATTTT
TRBV6-1	TRBD1	TRBJ1-2	.	CASSPQATQGTVYGYTF	TGTGCCAGCAGTCCCCAGGCCACCCAGGGGACAGTCTATGGCTACACCTTC
TRBV30	.	TRBJ2-6	many	CAWSDLQSGANVLTF	TGTGCCTGGAGTGATCTCCAGTCTGGGGCCAACGTCCTGACTTTC